A selection of T cell receptor beta chains follows, all from one sample in a study of T cells in localized non-small cell lung cancer. TCRdb's table, derived via immunoSEQ multiplex PCR, lists solely in-frame clones and lacks some. The sample shows 35,000 to 40,000 clones, around 90% of them seen only once. Here the sequenced sample was peripheral blood, taken before any cancer treatment. The receptor set was obtained from a woman between 40 and 69 years old with stage I lung adenocarcinoma. Both conserved end residues are part of each CDR3. The order of the fields is CDR3 DNA, CDR3 protein, clone size, D gene, V gene, J gene. The D gene is left open where the match is weak. Where a row states a size, it is once, few, many or the class of an expanded clone; other rows omit it.

TGTGCCAGCAGCTTCCAACCCCTAACAGGGGTGTATGGCTACACCTTC,CASSFQPLTGVYGYTF,NA,TRBD1,TRBV5-5,TRBJ1-2
TGTGCCAGCAGTTACTCGACCCCATGGAACACCGGGGAGCTGTTTTTT,CASSYSTPWNTGELFF,NA,NA,TRBV6-5,TRBJ2-2
TGTGCCAGCAGCGGGACAGTTCCGGAGAGCACTGAAGCTTTCTTT,CASSGTVPESTEAFF,NA,NA,TRBV9,TRBJ1-1
TGCAGCGTTCGGCGGGGAGGGGTGGACACTGAAGCTTTCTTT,CSVRRGGVDTEAFF,NA,NA,TRBV29-1,TRBJ1-1
TGTGCCAGCAGTGAACCGGGACAGGGAACTGGCTACACCTTC,CASSEPGQGTGYTF,NA,TRBD1,TRBV2,TRBJ1-2
TGTGCCAGTAGTAACCCAGGGAACCATCCCACCATATATTTT,CASSNPGNHPTIYF,NA,NA,TRBV19,TRBJ1-3
TGTGCCTGGAGTATGGCGGGATTCCAAGAGACCCAGTACTTC,CAWSMAGFQETQYF,NA,NA,TRBV30,TRBJ2-5
TGTACCAGCAGTGAAGGCCGAGGAGCTTTCTTT,CTSSEGRGAFF,NA,NA,TRBV2,TRBJ1-1
TGTGCCAGCAGTTCCACGACTAGCGGGAGGGCGGATGAGCAGTTCTTC,CASSSTTSGRADEQFF,NA,TRBD2,TRBV6-5,TRBJ2-1
TGCGCCAGCAAGGCGGGACGGCTTAATGAAAAACTGTTTTTT,CASKAGRLNEKLFF,once,NA,TRBV5-1,TRBJ1-4
TGTGCCAGCAGCTCTAGGGGACGGCCTCCCTACGAGCAGTACTTC,CASSSRGRPPYEQYF,NA,NA,TRBV5-4,TRBJ2-7
TGTGCCAGTAGGGACAGCCACTCCCCCTATGGCTACACCTTC,CASRDSHSPYGYTF,once,NA,TRBV19,TRBJ1-2
TGTGCCAGCAGCCAAGATAGTCGGAGGGGGGGTACCTTCGATTACGCCGGGGAGCTGTTTTTT,CASSQDSRRGGTFDYAGELFF,NA,NA,TRBV14,TRBJ2-2
TGTGCCAGCCGGGGGACAGGGGGTTGGCGGCCCCAGCATTTT,CASRGTGGWRPQHF,NA,TRBD1,TRBV28,TRBJ1-5
TGTGCCAGCAGTCCCCGGGACAGGGAGTACGTGGATACGCAGTATTTT,CASSPRDREYVDTQYF,once,TRBD1,TRBV2,TRBJ2-3
TGTGCCAGTAGTAAGTACACCGTGGATGGCTACACCTTC,CASSKYTVDGYTF,NA,NA,TRBV19,TRBJ1-2
TGTGCCAGCAGACCTGACAGTTACGAGCAGTACTTC,CASRPDSYEQYF,NA,NA,TRBV2,TRBJ2-7
TGCGCCAGCAGCTTGGAGGGATTGCGGGGCTCCTACGAGCAGTACTTC,CASSLEGLRGSYEQYF,NA,NA,TRBV5-1,TRBJ2-7
TGTGCCAGCAGCCATCGGGACAGAGGGTACGAGCAGTACTTC,CASSHRDRGYEQYF,NA,TRBD1,TRBV5-8,TRBJ2-7
TGTGCCAGCAGTGAGGGGTGGGACAGGAGAGCCTACGAGCAGTACTTC,CASSEGWDRRAYEQYF,NA,TRBD1,TRBV2,TRBJ2-7
TGTGCCAGCAGGCCTCTACAGGGAACCATATATTTT,CASRPLQGTIYF,NA,NA,TRBV6-6,TRBJ1-3
TGTGCCAGCAGCTATCAGGGGCAAGAAAAACTGTTTTTT,CASSYQGQEKLFF,NA,NA,TRBV5-4,TRBJ1-4
TGTGCCAGCAGCCCCCCGACTAGTCCAGCTACGCAGTATTTT,CASSPPTSPATQYF,NA,NA,TRBV4-2,TRBJ2-3
TGTGCCAGCAGCCAACAGGGGTTGAACACTGAAGCTTTCTTT,CASSQQGLNTEAFF,NA,TRBD1,TRBV7-9,TRBJ1-1
TGTGCCAGCAGCTTAGTTGGAGCGCTTAATCAGCCCCAGCATTTT,CASSLVGALNQPQHF,once,NA,TRBV7-2,TRBJ1-5
TGTGCCAGCAGCTTAGAGATGGCAGGGGGCAGAGAAAAACTGTTTTTT,CASSLEMAGGREKLFF,NA,TRBD1,TRBV7-9,TRBJ1-4
TGCGCCAGCAGCTTGTTTGGGCAGACTAACACCGGGGAGCTGTTTTTT,CASSLFGQTNTGELFF,NA,NA,TRBV5-1,TRBJ2-2
TGTGCCAGCAGTCTTAGACAGGGTAGTCAGCCCCAGCATTTT,CASSLRQGSQPQHF,NA,TRBD1,TRBV7-8,TRBJ1-5
TGTGCCAGCGGCGGGCAAGGCAATCAGCCCCAGCATTTT,CASGGQGNQPQHF,few,NA,TRBV2,TRBJ1-5
TGTGCCAGCAGTGGCCTAACCGCTGAAGCTTTCTTT,CASSGLTAEAFF,NA,NA,TRBV2,TRBJ1-1
TGTGCCAGCAGTATAGAATGGGGGAACACTGAAGCTTTCTTT,CASSIEWGNTEAFF,NA,NA,TRBV6-1,TRBJ1-1
TGTGCCAGCAGGAGGGTGAGGATTTCCTACGAGCAGTACTTC,CASRRVRISYEQYF,NA,NA,TRBV6-1,TRBJ2-7
TGTGCCAGCAGCTTGGGGACAGGACAACTAGGAAGGGACACTGAAGCTTTCTTT,CASSLGTGQLGRDTEAFF,NA,TRBD1,TRBV7-3,TRBJ1-1
TGTGCCAGCAGCTTAAGACCTGGGGTAGCGGGAGTTGGCTGGGAGCAGTACTTC,CASSLRPGVAGVGWEQYF,NA,TRBD2,TRBV5-5,TRBJ2-7
TGTGCCAGTAGTAGCGGTACCGGGGCCGCAACTAACTATGGCTACACCTTC,CASSSGTGAATNYGYTF,NA,NA,TRBV19,TRBJ1-2
TGTGCCATCAGTGAGGGAGCGGCGACTGCTAGCACAGATACGCAGTATTTT,CAISEGAATASTDTQYF,NA,NA,TRBV10-3,TRBJ2-3
TGTGCCAGCAGTTCCAGTTTTGCTGAAGCTTTCTTT,CASSSSFAEAFF,NA,NA,TRBV28,TRBJ1-1
TGTGCCAGCTCACTCAACACCGGGGAGCTGTTTTTT,CASSLNTGELFF,NA,NA,TRBV18,TRBJ2-2
TGTGCCAGCAGTGCGTCAGGGTTGGGATACGAGCAGTACTTC,CASSASGLGYEQYF,NA,NA,TRBV2,TRBJ2-7
TGTGCCAGCAGTTACTCGGGGGAAAAGGGAGAGACCCAGTACTTC,CASSYSGEKGETQYF,NA,NA,TRBV6-6,TRBJ2-5